These 11 T cell receptor beta chains came from one sample sequenced in a study of blood T cell repertoires in COVID-19. Using immunoSEQ multiplex PCR, the repertoire was profiled, and TCRdb retains in-frame clones only, with some absent. The sample has 250,000 to 300,000 clones, around 88% seen once. The material sequenced was peripheral blood. These receptors were obtained from a woman aged 25 to 39 who had recovered from COVID-19.

The chain combines TRBV5-1 with TRBJ1-2; 11 bases are a match to TRBD1. Germline V gene lookup returns CDR1 SGHRS and CDR2 YFSETQ. The CDR3 loop spans 15 amino acids. V lost 4 bases and J lost 2; bases outside the gene matches: 4. The CDR3 coding sequence is TGCGCCAGCAGCCCAAGGACAGGGGGCAACTATGGCTACACCTTC. Translated: CASSPRTGGNYGYTF.

This clone showed up just a few times. V usage is TRBV9 and J usage is TRBJ2-2; D uncertain. Germline loops: CDR1 SGDLS, CDR2 YYNGEE. This CDR3 is 15 amino acids long. The V gene lost 4 bases and the J gene lost 6 bases, with 16 bases spanning the gap. CDR3 loop: CASSPPAGGPGELFF. CDR3 coding DNA: TGTGCCAGCAGCCCCCCCGCTGGTGGGCCCGGGGAGCTGTTTTTT.

V is TRBV4-1 and J is TRBJ2-2; TRBD1 matches at 9 bases. CDR1 and CDR2 (germline): MGHRA, YSYEKL. The CDR3 consists of 18 residues. With V trimmed by 1 base and J by 0 bases, 6 bases remained unmatched. The CDR3 here is CASSQVRTGGPNTGELFF. CDR3 coding DNA: TGCGCCAGCAGCCAAGTCCGCACAGGGGGCCCGAACACCGGGGAGCTGTTTTTT.

The rearrangement joins TRBV10-3 to TRBJ2-1, with TRBD1 matching 8 bases. The CDR3 contains 16 residues. The trim removed 4 bases at V and 2 bases at J, leaving 7 bases unmatched. CDR1 is ENHRY and CDR2 is SYGVKD in the germline V gene. CDR3 nucleotide sequence: TGTGCCATCAGTGGCGTGGGACAGGCCGCCTACAATGAGCAGTTCTTC. This translates into CAISGVGQAAYNEQFF.

The count of this clone is one. The chain uses TRBV5-4 and TRBJ2-5, with TRBD2 matching 9 bases. In germline, CDR1 is SGHNT, CDR2 YYREEE (reference sequence). The CDR3 runs to 17 residues. Trimming cost V 4 bases and J 4 bases; bases outside gene matches: 14. In DNA, the CDR3 is TGTGCCAGCAGCCGCCCGGGGCTAGCGGGAACCCCAGAGACCCAGTACTTC. Its translation is CASSRPGLAGTPETQYF.

In nucleotides, the CDR3 is TGTGCCAGCAGCTCGGGACACCCGAGCTCCTACAATGAGCAGTTCTTC. It is translated as CASSSGHPSSYNEQFF. The V and J genes are TRBV6-6 and TRBJ2-1, with TRBD1 as a possible D gene (6 bases). CDR3 size: 16 residues. The germline V gene encodes CDR1 MNHNY and CDR2 SVGAGI (reference sequence). The ends were cut back, 6 bases at V and 0 bases at J, with 15 bases in the middle.

The rearrangement links TRBV18 to TRBJ2-7, with 9 bases aligning to TRBD1. The trim removed 4 bases at V and 2 bases at J, leaving 3 bases unmatched. The CDR3 totals 14 residues. Per germline, CDR1 KGHSH and CDR2 LQKENI. CDR3 coding DNA: TGTGCCAGCTCACAGGGGACAGGGCCCTACGAGCAGTACTTC. Translation: CASSQGTGPYEQYF.

The chain has TRBV7-9 and TRBJ1-2, with TRBD1 as a possible D gene (6 bases). The CDR3 loop spans 16 amino acids. Germline lookup yields CDR1 SEHNR and CDR2 FQNEAQ (reference sequence). V dropped 6 bases and J dropped 4 bases, with 21 bases sitting between them. The CDR3 sequence is CASSLRDTIITYGYTF. DNA of the CDR3: TGTGCCAGCAGTTTACGGGACACCATCATTACCTATGGCTACACCTTC.

This sequence joins TRBV10-3 and TRBJ2-7; 9 positions match TRBD1. V was clipped by 1 base and J by 5 bases; unmatched bases: 6. The CDR3 extends over 15 amino acids. Germline V gene sequence: CDR1 ENHRY, CDR2 SYGVKD. CDR3 in amino acids: CAISEYTGGQNEQYF. The CDR3 DNA follows: TGTGCCATCAGTGAGTACACAGGGGGCCAGAACGAGCAGTACTTC.

CDR3 residues: CASSEVAAGELFF. CDR3 coding DNA: TGTGCCAGCAGTGAAGTGGCGGCCGGGGAGCTGTTTTTT. The rearrangement links TRBV2 to TRBJ2-2; D is unresolved. The CDR3 is made up of 13 amino acids. The germline V gene has CDR1 SNHLY and CDR2 FYNNEI. The V end lost 1 base, the J end lost 6 bases, and 6 bases lay between the germline ends.

The chain combines TRBV6-2 or TRBV6-3 with TRBJ2-2; TRBD2 aligns across 9 bases. In germline, CDR1 is MNHEY, CDR2 SVGEGT. The CDR3 has 16 amino acids. Trimming cost V 4 bases and J 6 bases; bases outside gene matches: 9. The CDR3 bases are TGTGCCAGCAGTTCTCCCGGGACTAGCAAGGCCGGGGAGCTGTTTTTT. Protein sequence: CASSSPGTSKAGELFF.